This T cell receptor (beta chain) was found in a study of blood T cell repertoires in COVID-19. At the level of the study: Samples taken during acute and convalescent COVID-19 were collected in the United States, Italy and Spain. PBMCs, B-cell-depleted T cells, or T cells provided the cDNA or gDNA that made up the material.

Self-reported history from a screening survey and questionnaire set each donor's cohort. In the original workflow: Amplifying reference gene primers gave estimates of nucleated cell counts. This table comes from immunoSEQ multiplex PCR, and its TCRdb copy is limited to in-frame clones, with some not included. V, J and clone size are those of that table, while D and trimming were read from the DNA. The sample includes 210,000 or so clones, about 84% of them seen just once. The clonotype originates from a man under 40 with acute COVID-19. The sequenced sample was PBMCs or T cells enriched from blood (not recorded which).

In DNA form, the CDR3 reads TGTGCCAGCAGAGGTACAGGGGGCCTAACTGAAGCTTTCTTT. The encoded protein is CASRGTGGLTEAFF. The chain recombines TRBV2 with TRBJ1-1; 9 nucleotides line up with TRBD1. The germline V gene encodes CDR1 SNHLY and CDR2 FYNNEI. The CDR3 is 14 residues long. J was trimmed by 5 bases and V by 6 bases; bases with no gene match: 7.